This T cell receptor beta chain was captured by sequencing in a study of T cells in Graves' hyperthyroidism and ophthalmopathy (dated by TCRdb to about 2019). Broadly, across the study: Peripheral blood was sampled at the time of initial diagnosis, prior to any treatment. To identify TCR V-J signatures that set the groups apart, the researchers used a discovery cohort of roughly 100 patients, made up of fewer than 50 with Graves' ophthalmopathy and 57 with stable Graves' hyperthyroidism. Whether ophthalmopathy could be predicted prospectively was tested in an independent validation cohort made up of about 20 hyperthyroidism patients plus 17 patients who later progressed to ophthalmopathy. For training and testing, the approximately 92 patients in the discovery cohort were randomly divided in a 7:3 ratio. Thyroid tissue and blood T-cell repertoires from more than 5 Graves' hyperthyroidism patients were also compared in the study. After blood sampling, hyperthyroidism patients were treated with methimazole at a starting dose of 30 mg daily, and ophthalmopathy patients were treated with high-dose intravenous methylprednisolone. The paper reports TCR Vbeta CDR3 sequencing of some 140 peripheral blood samples: some 44 ophthalmopathy, roughly 80 hyperthyroidism and around 17 progressor patients. Summary of the overall study and its limitations: A 13 V-J signature model separated ophthalmopathy from stable hyperthyroidism, with approximately 87% sensitivity and roughly 82% specificity in cross-validation and 80%/75% in testing. In validation, progression to ophthalmopathy was predicted by the model with 70% to 71% sensitivity and 72.22% specificity, a median of about 6 months before onset. Most expanded thyroid clonotypes (frequency above 0.001) were also found in blood, which suggests that blood repertoires may mirror thyroid immune responses. Sample size was not statistically predetermined, and blinding of investigators to group allocation was not performed.

Graves' hyperthyroidism was defined as stable when no progression to ophthalmopathy occurred over 18 months of follow-up. Hyperthyroidism patients were newly diagnosed, with disease duration under 2 months, and aged 18 to 65 years. The study excluded patients with uncontrolled infections, other autoimmune diseases, pregnancy or lactation. Diagnoses relied on clinical symptoms, serum thyroxine and TRAb, thyroid ultrasound and orbital computed tomography. PBMCs were separated from roughly 10 ml of fresh peripheral blood using Ficoll-Paque density gradient centrifugation. Total RNA was extracted with Trizol reagent, and quality was checked on an Agilent 2100 Bioanalyzer. Amplification of TCR beta CDR3 regions was carried out from RNA transcripts. A first-round RT-PCR of the TCR CDR3 used the HTBI primer set with the Qiagen OneStep RT-PCR kit. A second multiplex PCR round built the libraries, followed by size selection and purification. Paired-end sequencing of the libraries was performed with 100 bp reads on an Illumina HiSeq2000. The authors' pipeline ran thus. Raw data were processed with SOAPnuke, discarding reads with adapters, uncalled bases, mean Phred below 15, or no exact constant-primer or identifier match. COPE v1.2.5 was used to merge high-quality paired reads, and clonotypes were defined as unique nucleotide sequences. Clonotypes were aligned to IMGT TRBV, TRBD and TRBJ reference segments using MiTCR v1.1. Analysis was restricted to V-J combinations with a frequency above 0.0001, which covered roughly 99% of repertoires. The TCS score was defined as the ratio of F50 (clonal expansion) to E x V (chaos), calculated using BLOSUM62-based TCRdist between CDR3 peptides within each V-J. Welch's t-statistics and random forest reduced just over 500 V-J features to 10 to 15, which were used in a naive Bayes classifier (R e1071). TCRdb's own reprocessing of the public reads used fastp at Q25 and MiXCR and kept productive beta chains. Identical CDR3 protein sequences are pooled into one entry, listed with their most common genes and DNA. TCRdb's processing, not the authors' own work, is the source of the V and J calls. This sample comprises about 290,000 distinct CDR3 sequences, about an eighth of them detected only once. 7% to 9% of the sample comes from the top ten.

Many counts were recorded for this clonotype. Its antigen is unknown. The record has no base qualities; no much larger clone is one base away. The TCR was taken from a woman aged 40 to 50 with Graves' hyperthyroidism. Sequencing was performed on blood.

For the CDR3, the sequence is CASSLAQGWYEQYF. Here is the DNA: TGTGCCAGCAGCTTAGCCCAGGGGTGGTACGAGCAGTACTTC. Recombination joined TRBV7-9 with TRBJ2-7; tentative D gene TRBD1, with 6 bases matching. In the germline V gene (reference sequence), CDR1 corresponds to SEHNR and CDR2 to FQNEAQ. The CDR3 goes from the cysteine to the phenylalanine over 14 residues. Only the CDR3 DNA stays, 42 bases, in frame from base 1. V loses 0 bases, J loses 4 bases, and the germline ends lie 10 bases apart.